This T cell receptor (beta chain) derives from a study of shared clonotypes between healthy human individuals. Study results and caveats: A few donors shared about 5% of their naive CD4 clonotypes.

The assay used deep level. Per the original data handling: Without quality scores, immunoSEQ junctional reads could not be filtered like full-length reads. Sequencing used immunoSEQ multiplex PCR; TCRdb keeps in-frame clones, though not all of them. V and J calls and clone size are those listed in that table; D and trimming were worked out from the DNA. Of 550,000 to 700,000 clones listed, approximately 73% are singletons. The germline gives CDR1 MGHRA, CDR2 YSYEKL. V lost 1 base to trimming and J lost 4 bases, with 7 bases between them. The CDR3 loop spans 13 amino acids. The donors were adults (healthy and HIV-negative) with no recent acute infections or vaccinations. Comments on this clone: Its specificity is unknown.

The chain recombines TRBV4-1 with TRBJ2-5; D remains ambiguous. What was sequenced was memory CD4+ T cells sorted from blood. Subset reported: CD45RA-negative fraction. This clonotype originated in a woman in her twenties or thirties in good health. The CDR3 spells CASSQVIGETQYF. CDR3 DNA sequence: TGCGCCAGCAGCCAAGTCATAGGAGAGACCCAGTACTTC.